One sample yielded the 18 T cell receptor beta chains listed below, sequenced in a study of blood T cell repertoires in COVID-19. The assay was immunoSEQ multiplex PCR, and TCRdb's table has in-frame clones only and misses some. Counted here are more than 250,000 clones, roughly 90% occurring once; the ten biggest clones make up less than 2%. Sequenced: PBMCs or T cells enriched from blood (not recorded which). The receptors derive from a woman in her late teens or twenties with acute COVID-19.

The V gene is TRBV2, the J gene TRBJ2-7; 9 bases line up with TRBD1. Germline lookup yields CDR1 SNHLY and CDR2 FYNNEI. V lost 1 base and J lost 6; bases outside the gene matches: 1. The CDR3 runs to 13 residues. CDR3 in amino acids: CASSEDRGLEQYF. The CDR3 bases are TGTGCCAGCAGTGAAGACAGGGGGCTCGAGCAGTACTTC.

The chain couples TRBV2 to TRBJ2-7, with TRBD1 matching over 10 bases. Trimming at V came to 9 bases and at J to 0 bases, leaving 8 bases not matched to a gene. The CDR3 spans 15 residues. CDR1 is SNHLY and CDR2 is FYNNEI in the germline V gene. CDR3 sequence reads: CASKNRDRGSYEQYF. The CDR3 nucleotides are TGTGCCAGTAAAAATCGGGACAGGGGCTCCTACGAGCAGTACTTC. The whole variable domain, filled in from reference TRBV2 and TRBJ2-7, reads EPEVTQTPSHQVTQMGQEVILRCVPISNHLYFYWYRQILGQKVEFLVSFYNNEISEKSEIFDDQFSVERPDGSNFTLKIRSTKLEDSAMYFCASKNRDRGSYEQYFGPGTRLTVT.

CDR3 nucleotides: TGTGCCAGCCAAATGGGGACTAGCGGAAAAGAGACCCAGTACTTC. It codes for CASQMGTSGKETQYF. The rearrangement links TRBV6-5 to TRBJ2-5, with TRBD2 matching 11 bases. V lost 8 bases, J lost 3 bases, and 8 bases stayed unmatched. Per the germline V gene, CDR1 is MNHEY and CDR2 is SVGAGI. The CDR3 consists of 15 residues.

V usage is TRBV6-5 and J usage is TRBJ2-2, with a tentative D call TRBD2 (7 bases). Deletions cut 7 bases from V and 5 bases from J, with 14 bases between. Germline V gene data show CDR1 as MNHEY and CDR2 as SVGAGI. CDR3 length: 14 amino acids. CDR3 region: CASTTGGRTGELFF. CDR3 sequence (DNA): TGTGCCAGCACCACCGGGGGGCGGACCGGGGAGCTGTTTTTT.

This sequence joins TRBV18 and TRBJ2-1; D perhaps matches TRBD1 (6 bases). Germline CDR1 reads KGHSH; CDR2 reads LQKENI. V lost 3 bases to trimming and J lost 4 bases, with 13 bases between them. The CDR3 is made up of 15 amino acids. The CDR3 DNA is TGTGCCAGCTCACCTCAATCCCAGGGGTACAATGAGCAGTTCTTC. Translated: CASSPQSQGYNEQFF.

The chain is built from TRBV7-8 and TRBJ1-2; 11 bases map to TRBD1. Germline CDR1 SGHVS, CDR2 FQNEAQ. The trim removed 5 bases at V and 4 bases at J, leaving 6 bases unmatched. CDR3 length: 15 amino acids. This CDR3 is CASSTRTGGSYGYTF. For the CDR3, the DNA is TGTGCCAGCAGCACGCGGACAGGGGGCAGCTATGGCTACACCTTC.

The chain has TRBV15 and TRBJ2-7; TRBD1 aligns across 8 bases. The CDR3 is made up of 15 amino acids. The germline CDR1 and CDR2 sequences are LNHNV and YYDKDF (reference sequence). J lost 9 bases, V lost 5 bases, and 15 bases had no gene match. DNA of the CDR3: TGTGCCACCAGCCGTTTCGGCACAGGGGGGTATGGGCAGTACTTC. It specifies CATSRFGTGGYGQYF.

The chain's CDR3 is CASSPSLDSYEQYF. For the CDR3, the DNA is TGTGCCAGCTCCCCAAGCCTTGACTCCTACGAGCAGTACTTC. The V and J genes are TRBV18 and TRBJ2-7; D is uncertain. V dropped 6 bases and J dropped 0 bases, with 12 bases sitting between them. Germline V gene lookup returns CDR1 KGHSH and CDR2 LQKENI. The CDR3 is 14 residues long.

This chain uses TRBV15 with TRBJ2-1; maybe TRBD2 (6 bases). The V end lost 5 bases, the J end lost 1 base, and 9 bases lay between the germline ends. Germline V gives CDR1 LNHNV, CDR2 YYDKDF (reference sequence). This CDR3 contains 14 residues. CDR3 bases: TGTGCCACCAGCGGCGGGGCTTCCTACAATGAGCAGTTCTTC. It specifies CATSGGASYNEQFF.

The V and J genes are TRBV6-5 and TRBJ1-4; D perhaps matches TRBD1 (6 bases). Germline loops: CDR1 MNHEY, CDR2 SVGAGI. V was pared by 2 bases and J by 8 bases, with 9 bases between. CDR3 length: 13 residues. CDR3 protein: CASSYGTGEKLFF. The CDR3 region has the DNA TGTGCCAGCAGTTACGGAACAGGGGAAAAACTGTTTTTT.

This clone was recorded only once. For the CDR3, the DNA is TGTGCCAGTAGTATAGGACTAGCGGGAGGGCCCGCAGATACGCAGTATTTT. Its protein is CASSIGLAGGPADTQYF. The chain recombines TRBV19 with TRBJ2-3; 14 bases align to TRBD2. The CDR3 has 17 residues. The V gene end was trimmed by 1 base and the J gene end by 4 bases; junction bases not matched to a gene: 4. Germline V gene sequence: CDR1 LNHDA, CDR2 SQIVND (reference sequence). Looking up the rest from reference TRBV19 and TRBJ2-3 gives the full variable domain: DGGITQSPKYLFRKEGQNVTLSCEQNLNHDAMYWYRQDPGQGLRLIYYSQIVNDFQKGDIAEGYSVSREKKESFPLTVTSAQKNPTAFYLCASSIGLAGGPADTQYFGPGTRLTVL.

This clone has only one observation. The chain combines TRBV16 with TRBJ1-6; D is undetermined. With 3 bases removed from V and 9 bases from J, the gap between germline ends came to 15 bases. Germline CDR1 KGHSY, CDR2 FQNENV. This CDR3 has 15 residues. The CDR3 loop reads CASSQEGFGTSPLHF. CDR3 DNA: TGTGCCAGCAGCCAGGAGGGCTTTGGCACTTCACCCCTCCACTTT.

The chain has TRBV24-1 and TRBJ1-3; 9 bases match TRBD1. Trimming at V came to 2 bases and at J to 0 bases, leaving 4 bases not matched to a gene. CDR3 length: 17 residues. The germline gives CDR1 KGHDR, CDR2 SFDVKD. CDR3 DNA: TGTGCCACCAGTGATTGGGGGGACAGGGACTCTGGAAACACCATATATTTT. Translation: CATSDWGDRDSGNTIYF.

This clone was found a few times. This sequence joins TRBV7-2 and TRBJ2-4, with a weak D call TRBD1 (5 bases). V gave up 5 bases and J gave up 1 base, with 15 bases separating them. Germline V lookup: CDR1 SGHTA, CDR2 FQGNSA. The CDR3 spans 16 residues. CDR3 DNA sequence: TGTGCCAGCAGCCCGCCAATCAGGGTGGCCAAAAACATTCAGTACTTC. Residues: CASSPPIRVAKNIQYF.

V and J are TRBV4-1 and TRBJ2-7; 10 bases match TRBD2. The trim removed 4 bases at V and 2 bases at J, leaving 14 bases unmatched. Germline CDR1 and CDR2: MGHRA and YSYEKL. This CDR3 is built from 18 residues. The CDR3 DNA sequence: TGCGCCAGCAGCCCGGTTAGCGGGAGGTTTTTCTTGACCTACGAGCAGTACTTC. Residues: CASSPVSGRFFLTYEQYF.

This chain connects TRBV28 to TRBJ2-7; 9 bases are a match to TRBD2. Looked up from germline, CDR1 is MDHEN and CDR2 is SYDVKM. V trimming: 3 bases; J trimming: 2 bases; junction bases outside the gene matches: 2. The CDR3 spans 14 residues. The CDR3 protein is CASSLLAGPYEQYF. CDR3 nucleotides: TGTGCCAGCAGTTTGCTAGCGGGGCCCTACGAGCAGTACTTC.

This rearrangement joins TRBV9 to TRBJ1-3; D not resolved. The CDR3 extends over 16 amino acids. Trimming stripped 0 bases from V and 1 base from J, with 11 bases between. Germline CDR1 reads SGDLS; CDR2 reads YYNGEE. CDR3 in amino acids: CASSVAFGSSGNTIYF. The DNA of the CDR3 is TGTGCCAGCAGCGTAGCATTCGGGTCTTCTGGAAACACCATATATTTT.

The CDR3 reads CASRLDSVPTPEQYF. CDR3 sequence (DNA): TGTGCCAGCAGACTCGACAGCGTCCCTACTCCCGAGCAGTACTTC. V usage is TRBV21-1 and J usage is TRBJ2-7; TRBD1 was called by the table and not checked on the DNA. TRBV21-1 is listed as a pseudogene. The CDR3 contains 15 residues.